This T cell receptor beta chain came from a study of blood T cells in healthy people across ages. Looked up from germline, CDR1 is SEHNR and CDR2 is FQNEAQ (reference sequence). This CDR3 is built from 15 residues. After removal of 5 bases from V and 3 bases from J, the junction contained 7 bases not matched to a gene. Each of the donors had roughly 10 milliliters of peripheral blood drawn into EDTA-treated Vacutainer tubes. With a J-beta primer mix and a sample-barcoded 5' primer, a second PCR ran about 7 to 11 cycles. Each cDNA molecule received a tag from a template-switch adaptor that had 12 random nucleotides. TCRdb re-called the 5' RACE reads with MiXCR, one entry per CDR3 protein. The data contain around 500,000 distinct CDR3 sequences, roughly a quarter of them singletons. The same sample was also used in a study of T cells of mothers and their children. This second study notes: A few healthy Caucasian mothers and their six children donated.

The source material was blood. This chain connects TRBV7-9 to TRBJ2-4; 7 bases are a match to TRBD1. The TCR comes from a boy aged 2 to 10 in good health. The CDR3 protein is CASSPGDSNKNIQYF. As DNA, the CDR3 is TGTGCCAGCAGCCCCGGGGACAGTAACAAAAACATTCAGTACTTC.